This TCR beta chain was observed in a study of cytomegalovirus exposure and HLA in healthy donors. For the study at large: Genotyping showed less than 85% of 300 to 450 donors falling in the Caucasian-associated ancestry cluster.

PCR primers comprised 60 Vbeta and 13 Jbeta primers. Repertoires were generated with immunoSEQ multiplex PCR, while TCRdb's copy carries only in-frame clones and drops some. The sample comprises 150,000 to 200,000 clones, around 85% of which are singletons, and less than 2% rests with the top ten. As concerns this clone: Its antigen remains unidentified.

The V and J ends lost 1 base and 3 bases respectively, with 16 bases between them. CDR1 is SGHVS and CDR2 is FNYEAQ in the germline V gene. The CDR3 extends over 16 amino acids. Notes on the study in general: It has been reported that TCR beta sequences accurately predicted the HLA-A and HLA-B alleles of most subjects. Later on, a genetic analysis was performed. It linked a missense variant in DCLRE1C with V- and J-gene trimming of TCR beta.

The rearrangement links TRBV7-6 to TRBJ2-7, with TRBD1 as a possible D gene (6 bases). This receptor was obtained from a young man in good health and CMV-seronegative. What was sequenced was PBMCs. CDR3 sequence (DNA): TGTGCCAGCAGCTTAGGGTTTGGAGACAGGTACTACGAGCAGTACTTC. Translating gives CASSLGFGDRYYEQYF.